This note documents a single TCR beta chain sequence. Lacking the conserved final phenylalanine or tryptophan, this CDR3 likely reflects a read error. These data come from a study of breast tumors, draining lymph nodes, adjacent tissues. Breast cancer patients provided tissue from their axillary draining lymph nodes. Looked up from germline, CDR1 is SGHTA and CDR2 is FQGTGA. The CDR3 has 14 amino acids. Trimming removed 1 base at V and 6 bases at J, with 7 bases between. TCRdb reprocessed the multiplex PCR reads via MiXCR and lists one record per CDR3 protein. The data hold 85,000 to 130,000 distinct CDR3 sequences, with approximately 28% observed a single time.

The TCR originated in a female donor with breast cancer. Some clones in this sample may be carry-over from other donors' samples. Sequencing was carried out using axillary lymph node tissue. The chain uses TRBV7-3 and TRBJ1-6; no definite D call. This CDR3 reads CASSLIGFNSPLHS. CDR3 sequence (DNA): TGTGCCAGCAGCTTAATTGGCTTTAATTCACCCCTCCACTCT.